Below are 2 T cell receptor beta chains sequenced from a single sample in a study of shared clonotypes between healthy human individuals. Generated by immunoSEQ multiplex PCR, the TCRdb table keeps only in-frame clones and is missing some. The sample contains 450,000 to 600,000 clones, 79% of which appear only once. Sequencing was carried out using PBMCs. These TCRs come from a woman aged 40 to 55 in good health. Some clones in this sample may be carry-over from other donors' samples.

This clone was counted between two and nine times. V usage is TRBV6-6 and J usage is TRBJ2-1; 9 nucleotides match TRBD2. V shed 5 bases and J 9 bases; nucleotides not matched to a gene: 14. CDR1 and CDR2 from the germline V gene are MNHNY and SVGAGI (reference sequence). This CDR3 is built from 16 residues. The DNA for the CDR3 is TGTGCCAGCAGTACCACCCCTTGGGCTAGCGGGATTGAGCAGTTCTTC. Translating gives CASSTTPWASGIEQFF.

The rearrangement links TRBV4-3 to TRBJ2-7; TRBD2 is a possible D gene (5 bases). V was clipped by 1 base and J by 4 bases, with 14 bases between them. The CDR3 covers 15 residues. Germline loops: CDR1 LGHNA, CDR2 YSLEER. In DNA form, the CDR3 reads TGCGCCAGCAGCCAAGTTGGACTTGGGAGTTACGAGCAGTACTTC. Translation gives CASSQVGLGSYEQYF.